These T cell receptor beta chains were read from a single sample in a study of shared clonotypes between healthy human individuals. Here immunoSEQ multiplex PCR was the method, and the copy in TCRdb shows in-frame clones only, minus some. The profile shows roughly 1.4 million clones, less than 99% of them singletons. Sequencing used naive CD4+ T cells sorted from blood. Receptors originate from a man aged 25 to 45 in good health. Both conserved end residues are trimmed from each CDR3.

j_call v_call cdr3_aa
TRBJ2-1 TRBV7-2 ASSLSRGGNEQF
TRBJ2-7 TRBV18 ASSPRRTYEQY
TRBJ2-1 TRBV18 ASSPDRGRVGEQF
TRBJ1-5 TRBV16 ASSQSGLMPNQPQH
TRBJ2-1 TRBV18 ASSHGGQYNEQF
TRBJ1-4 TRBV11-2 ASSLFGGEYEKLF
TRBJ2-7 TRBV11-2 ASSAGRSIYEQY
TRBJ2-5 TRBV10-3 AISGSNAGDRGFSLETQY
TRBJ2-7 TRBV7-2 ASSLAGVGSYEQY
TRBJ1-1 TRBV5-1 ASSRTTDGNTEAF
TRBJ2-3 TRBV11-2 ASSLVLAGGPKDTQY
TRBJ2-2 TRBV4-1 ASSRAGVGGELF
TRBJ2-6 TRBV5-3 ARSSRGLGANVLT
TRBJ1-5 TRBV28 ASSDRDRVLAPQH
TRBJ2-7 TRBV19 ATAVSAGAGFEQY
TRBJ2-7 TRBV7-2 ASSSRDTKNYEQY
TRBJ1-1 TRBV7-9 ASSSTEGTEAF
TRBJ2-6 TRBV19 ASTAHSGANVLT
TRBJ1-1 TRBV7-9 ASSVHRGLPSMNTEAF
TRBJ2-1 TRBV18 ASSHGTLAYNEQF
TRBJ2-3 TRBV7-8 ASSSVAGGALRTDTQY
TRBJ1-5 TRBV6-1 ASTERANQPQH
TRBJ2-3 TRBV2 ASNPRIGTDTQY
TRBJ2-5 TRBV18 ASSLGLAGGETQY
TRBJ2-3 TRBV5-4 ASSQQGWERDTQY
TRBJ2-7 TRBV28 ASTLTSGSLYEQY
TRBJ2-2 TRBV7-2 ASSLWGASGELF
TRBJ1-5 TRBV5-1 ASSLLGDQPQH
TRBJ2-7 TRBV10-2 ASSPLAVLHEQY
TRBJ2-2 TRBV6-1 ASSPGTGGTGELF
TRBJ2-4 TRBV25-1 ASSADNKNIQY
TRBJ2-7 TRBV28 ASSPRRGPYEQY
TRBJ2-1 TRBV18 ASSPLGRYNEQF